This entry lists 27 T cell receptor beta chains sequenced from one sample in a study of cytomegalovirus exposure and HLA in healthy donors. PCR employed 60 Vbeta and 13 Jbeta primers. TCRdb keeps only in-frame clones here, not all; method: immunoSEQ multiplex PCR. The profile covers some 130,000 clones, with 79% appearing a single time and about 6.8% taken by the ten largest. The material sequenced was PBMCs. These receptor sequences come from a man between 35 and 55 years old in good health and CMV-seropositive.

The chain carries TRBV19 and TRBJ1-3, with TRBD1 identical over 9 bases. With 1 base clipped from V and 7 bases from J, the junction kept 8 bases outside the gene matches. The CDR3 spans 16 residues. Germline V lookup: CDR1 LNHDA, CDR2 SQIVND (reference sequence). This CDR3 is CASSIVGQGLTNTIYF. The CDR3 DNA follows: TGTGCCAGTAGTATAGTCGGACAGGGGCTTACGAACACCATATATTTT.

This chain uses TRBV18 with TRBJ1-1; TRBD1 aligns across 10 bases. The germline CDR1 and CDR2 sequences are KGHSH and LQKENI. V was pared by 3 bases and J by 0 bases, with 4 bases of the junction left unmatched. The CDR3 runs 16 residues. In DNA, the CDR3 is TGTGCCAGCTCACCCCCAGGGACAGGGGTGAACACTGAAGCTTTCTTT. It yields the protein CASSPPGTGVNTEAFF. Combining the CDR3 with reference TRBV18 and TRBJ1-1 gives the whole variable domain NAGVMQNPRHLVRRRGQEARLRCSPMKGHSHVYWYRQLPEEGLKFMVYLQKENIIDESGMPKERFSAEFPKEGPSILRIQQVVRGDSAAYFCASSPPGTGVNTEAFFGQGTRLTVV.

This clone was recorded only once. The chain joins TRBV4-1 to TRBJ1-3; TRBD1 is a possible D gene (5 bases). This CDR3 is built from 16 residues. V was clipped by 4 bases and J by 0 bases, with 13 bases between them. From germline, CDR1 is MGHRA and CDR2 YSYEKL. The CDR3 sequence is CASSPGLLGSGNTIYF. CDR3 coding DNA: TGCGCCAGCAGCCCGGGACTCCTCGGCTCTGGAAACACCATATATTTT.

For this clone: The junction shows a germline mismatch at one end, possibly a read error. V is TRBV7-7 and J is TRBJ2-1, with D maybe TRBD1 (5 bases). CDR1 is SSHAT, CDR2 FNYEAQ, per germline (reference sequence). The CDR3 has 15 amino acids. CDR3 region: CASSLNLAGPNEQFF. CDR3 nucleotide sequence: TGTGCTAGCAGCTTAAACCTCGCAGGGCCCAATGAGCAGTTCTTC.

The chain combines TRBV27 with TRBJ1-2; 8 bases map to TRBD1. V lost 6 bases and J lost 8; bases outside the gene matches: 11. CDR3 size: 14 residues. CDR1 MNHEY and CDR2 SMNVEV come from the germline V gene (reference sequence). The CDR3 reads CASRPSGQGGGYTF. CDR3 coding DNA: TGTGCCAGCAGACCATCCGGACAGGGAGGGGGCTACACCTTC.

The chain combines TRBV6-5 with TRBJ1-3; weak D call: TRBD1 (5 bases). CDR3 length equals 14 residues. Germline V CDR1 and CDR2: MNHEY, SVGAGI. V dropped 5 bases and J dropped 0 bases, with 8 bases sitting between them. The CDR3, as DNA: TGTGCCAGCAGTCGGGGGAGCTCTGGAAACACCATATATTTT. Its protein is CASSRGSSGNTIYF.

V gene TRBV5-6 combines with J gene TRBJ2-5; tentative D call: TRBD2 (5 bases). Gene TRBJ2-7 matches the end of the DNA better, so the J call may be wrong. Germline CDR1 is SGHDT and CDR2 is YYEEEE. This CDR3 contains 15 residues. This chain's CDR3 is CASSPNPGTTYEQYF. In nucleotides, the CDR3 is TGTGCCAGCAGCCCTAATCCGGGAACGACCTACGAGCAGTACTTC.

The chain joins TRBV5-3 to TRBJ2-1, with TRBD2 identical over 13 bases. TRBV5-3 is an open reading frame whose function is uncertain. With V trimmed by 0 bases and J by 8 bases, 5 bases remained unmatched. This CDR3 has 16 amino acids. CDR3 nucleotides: TGTGCCAGAAGCTTGGGACGGACTAGCGGGAGCGATGAGCAGTTCTTC. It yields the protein CARSLGRTSGSDEQFF.

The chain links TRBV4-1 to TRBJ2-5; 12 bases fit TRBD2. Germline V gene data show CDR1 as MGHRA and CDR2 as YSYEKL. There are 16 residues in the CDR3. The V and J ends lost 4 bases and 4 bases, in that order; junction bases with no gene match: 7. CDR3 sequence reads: CASSREPGLAGETQYF. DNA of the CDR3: TGCGCCAGCAGCCGAGAACCGGGACTAGCGGGAGAGACCCAGTACTTC.

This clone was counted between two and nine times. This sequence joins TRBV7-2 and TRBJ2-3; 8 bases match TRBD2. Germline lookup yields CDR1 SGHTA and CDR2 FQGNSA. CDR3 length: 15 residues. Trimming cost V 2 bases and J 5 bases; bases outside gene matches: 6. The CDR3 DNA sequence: TGTGCCAGCAGCTTAAGACGGGAGGGCCAAGATACGCAGTATTTT. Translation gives CASSLRREGQDTQYF.

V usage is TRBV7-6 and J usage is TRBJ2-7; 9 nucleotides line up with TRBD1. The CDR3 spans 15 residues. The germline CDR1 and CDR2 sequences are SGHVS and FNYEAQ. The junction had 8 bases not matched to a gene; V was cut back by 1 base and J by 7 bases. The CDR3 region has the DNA TGTGCCAGCAGCTTAGAAACAGGGGGCCCGCAGGAGCAGTACTTC. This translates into CASSLETGGPQEQYF. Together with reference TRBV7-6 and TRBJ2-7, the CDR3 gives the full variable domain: GAGVSQSPRYKVTKRGQDVALRCDPISGHVSLYWYRQALGQGPEFLTYFNYEAQQDKSGLPNDRFSAERPEGSISTLTIQRTEQRDSAMYRCASSLETGGPQEQYFGPGTRLTVT.

CDR3 bases: TGTGCCAGCAGCTTATTCGGTGTCTATGGCTACACCTTC. This translates into CASSLFGVYGYTF. This rearrangement joins TRBV11-2 to TRBJ1-2; D ambiguous. Germline V CDR1 and CDR2: SGHAT, FQNNGV. V dropped 2 bases and J dropped 4 bases, with 8 bases sitting between them. The CDR3 is made up of 13 amino acids.

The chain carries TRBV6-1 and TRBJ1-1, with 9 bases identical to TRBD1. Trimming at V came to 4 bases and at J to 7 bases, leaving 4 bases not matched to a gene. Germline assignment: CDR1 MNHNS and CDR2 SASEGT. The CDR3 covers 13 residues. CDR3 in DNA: TGTGCCAGCAGTGCGGGGGACAGGGTTGAAGCTTTCTTT. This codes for CASSAGDRVEAFF.

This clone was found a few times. The CDR3 DNA is TGCAGCGTTCCAAGCGGGAGTGGCCGAAACATTCAGTACTTC. This translates into CSVPSGSGRNIQYF. The chain combines TRBV29-1 with TRBJ2-4, with TRBD2 matching 8 bases. The V gene end was trimmed by 5 bases and the J gene end by 6 bases; junction bases not matched to a gene: 9. In germline, CDR1 is SQVTM, CDR2 ANQGSEA. This CDR3 comprises 14 residues.

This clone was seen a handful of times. CDR3 residues: CASSSGTGVSNTEAFF. CDR3 DNA: TGCGCCAGCAGCTCCGGGACAGGGGTTTCGAACACTGAAGCTTTCTTT. The gene calls are TRBV5-1 and TRBJ1-1, with 10 bases fitting TRBD1. The CDR3 extends over 16 amino acids. Germline V gene data show CDR1 as SGHRS and CDR2 as YFSETQ. The trim removed 3 bases at V and 1 base at J, leaving 6 bases unmatched. The full variable domain, with the rest looked up from reference TRBV5-1 and TRBJ1-1, is KAGVTQTPRYLIKTRGQQVTLSCSPISGHRSVSWYQQTPGQGLQFLFEYFSETQRNKGNFPGRFSGRQFSNSRSEMNVSTLELGDSALYLCASSSGTGVSNTEAFFGQGTRLTVV.

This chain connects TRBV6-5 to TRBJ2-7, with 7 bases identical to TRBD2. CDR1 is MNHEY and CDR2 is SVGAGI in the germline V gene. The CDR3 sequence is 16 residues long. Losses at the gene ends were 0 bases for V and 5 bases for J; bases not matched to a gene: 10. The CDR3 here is CASSYSLTSQRNEQYF. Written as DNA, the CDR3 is TGTGCCAGCAGTTACTCCTTGACTAGCCAGAGGAACGAGCAGTACTTC.

This chain's CDR3 is CASSPPLAGGYEQYF. CDR3 nucleotide sequence: TGTGCCAGCAGTCCCCCACTAGCGGGGGGCTACGAGCAGTACTTC. The J gene is TRBJ2-5, the V gene TRBV6-5, with 12 bases lining up with TRBD2. TRBJ2-7 matches the DNA end more closely, so the J call is doubtful. The CDR3 length is 15 residues. Germline V gene data show CDR1 as MNHEY and CDR2 as SVGAGI.

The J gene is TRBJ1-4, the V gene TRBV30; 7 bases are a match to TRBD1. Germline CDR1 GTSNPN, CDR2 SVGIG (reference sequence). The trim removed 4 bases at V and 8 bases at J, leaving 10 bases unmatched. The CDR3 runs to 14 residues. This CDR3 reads CAWKMGRGIEKLFF. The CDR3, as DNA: TGTGCCTGGAAGATGGGCAGGGGGATCGAAAAACTGTTTTTT. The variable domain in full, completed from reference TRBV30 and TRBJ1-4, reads SQTIHQWPATLVQPVGSPLSLECTVEGTSNPNLYWYRQAAGRGLQLLFYSVGIGQISSEVPQNLSASRPQDRQFILSSKKLLLSDSGFYLCAWKMGRGIEKLFFGSGTQLSVL.

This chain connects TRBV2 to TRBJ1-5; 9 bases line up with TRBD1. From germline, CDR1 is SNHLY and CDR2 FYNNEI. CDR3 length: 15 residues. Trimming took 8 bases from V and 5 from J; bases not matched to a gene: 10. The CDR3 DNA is TGTGCCAGCGGGCCCGACAGGGGGATGGATCAGCCCCAGCATTTT. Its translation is CASGPDRGMDQPQHF.

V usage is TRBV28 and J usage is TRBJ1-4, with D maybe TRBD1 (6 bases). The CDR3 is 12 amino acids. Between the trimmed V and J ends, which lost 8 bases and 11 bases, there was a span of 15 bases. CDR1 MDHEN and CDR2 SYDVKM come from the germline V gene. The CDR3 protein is CASGVGRGKLFF. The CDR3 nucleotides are TGTGCCAGCGGAGTGGGTAGGGGGAAACTGTTTTTT.

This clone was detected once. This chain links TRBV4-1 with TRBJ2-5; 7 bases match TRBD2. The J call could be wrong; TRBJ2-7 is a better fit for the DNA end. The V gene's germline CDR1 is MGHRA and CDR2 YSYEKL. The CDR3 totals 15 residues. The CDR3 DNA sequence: TGCGCCAGCAGCCCTGGACTAGGAACGACCTACGAGCAGTACTTC. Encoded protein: CASSPGLGTTYEQYF.

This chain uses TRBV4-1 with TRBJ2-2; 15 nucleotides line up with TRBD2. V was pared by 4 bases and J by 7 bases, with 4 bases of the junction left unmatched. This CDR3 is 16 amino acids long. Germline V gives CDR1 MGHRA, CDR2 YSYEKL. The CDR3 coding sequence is TGCGCCAGCAGCCGAGGACTAGCGGGAGGGAACGGGGAGCTGTTTTTT. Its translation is CASSRGLAGGNGELFF.

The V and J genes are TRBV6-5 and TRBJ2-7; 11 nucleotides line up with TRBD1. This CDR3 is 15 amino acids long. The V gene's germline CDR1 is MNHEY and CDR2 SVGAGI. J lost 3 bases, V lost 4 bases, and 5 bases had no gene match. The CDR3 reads CASSSGGTGGYEQYF. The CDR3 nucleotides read TGTGCCAGCAGTTCGGGAGGGACAGGGGGCTACGAGCAGTACTTC.

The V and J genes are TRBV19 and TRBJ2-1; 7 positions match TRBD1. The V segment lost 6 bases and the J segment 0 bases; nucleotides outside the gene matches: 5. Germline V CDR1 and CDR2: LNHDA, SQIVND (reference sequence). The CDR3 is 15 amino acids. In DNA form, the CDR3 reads TGTGCCAGTAGGGACAGGCTTAGCTCCTACAATGAGCAGTTCTTC. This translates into CASRDRLSSYNEQFF.

CDR3 residues: CASSVADPHGGEQFF. In nucleotides, the CDR3 is TGTGCCAGCAGCGTAGCGGATCCTCATGGAGGTGAGCAGTTCTTC. The chain has TRBV9 and TRBJ2-1; a possible D gene is TRBD2 (5 bases). V lost 0 bases and J 9 bases, leaving 16 bases between the germline ends. Germline CDR1 reads SGDLS; CDR2 reads YYNGEE. The CDR3 runs 15 residues.

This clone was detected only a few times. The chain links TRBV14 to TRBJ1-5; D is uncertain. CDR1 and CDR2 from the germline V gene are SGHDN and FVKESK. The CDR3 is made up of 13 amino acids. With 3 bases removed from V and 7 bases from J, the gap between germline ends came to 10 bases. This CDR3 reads CASSQTLGQPQHF. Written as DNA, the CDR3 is TGTGCCAGCAGCCAGACTTTAGGCCAGCCCCAGCATTTT.

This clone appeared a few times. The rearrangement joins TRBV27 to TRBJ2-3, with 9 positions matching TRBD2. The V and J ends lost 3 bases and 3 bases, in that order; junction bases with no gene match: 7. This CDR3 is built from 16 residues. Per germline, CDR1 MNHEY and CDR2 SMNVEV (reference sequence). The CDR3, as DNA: TGTGCCAGCAGTTTCTATAGCGGGAGCCGTACAGATACGCAGTATTTT. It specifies CASSFYSGSRTDTQYF.